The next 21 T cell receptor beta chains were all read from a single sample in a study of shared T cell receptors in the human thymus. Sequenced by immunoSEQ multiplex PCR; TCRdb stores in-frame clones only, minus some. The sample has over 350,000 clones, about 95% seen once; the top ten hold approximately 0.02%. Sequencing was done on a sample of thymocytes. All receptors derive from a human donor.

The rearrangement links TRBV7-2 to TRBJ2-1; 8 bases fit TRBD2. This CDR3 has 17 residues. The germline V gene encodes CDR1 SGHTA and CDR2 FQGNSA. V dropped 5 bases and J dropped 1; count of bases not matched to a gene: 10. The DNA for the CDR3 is TGTGCCAGCAGCCCCAATTCTAGCGGGCCGTCCTACAATGAGCAGTTCTTC. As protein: CASSPNSSGPSYNEQFF.

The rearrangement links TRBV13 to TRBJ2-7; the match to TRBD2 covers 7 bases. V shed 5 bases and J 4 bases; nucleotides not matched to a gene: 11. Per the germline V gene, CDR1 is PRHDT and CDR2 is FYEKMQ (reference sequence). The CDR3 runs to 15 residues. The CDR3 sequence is CASSVGGGRGYEQYF. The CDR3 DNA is TGTGCCAGCAGCGTCGGGGGAGGGCGCGGGTACGAGCAGTACTTC.

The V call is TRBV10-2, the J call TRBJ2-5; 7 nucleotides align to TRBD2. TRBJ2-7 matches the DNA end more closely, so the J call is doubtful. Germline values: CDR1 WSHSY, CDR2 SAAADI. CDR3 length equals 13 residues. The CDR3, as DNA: TGCGCCAGCAGGGGCGGGAGTACCTACGAGCAGTACTTC. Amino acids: CASRGGSTYEQYF.

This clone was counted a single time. In DNA, the CDR3 is TGTGCCAGCAGCCCCCGGGTCTACGAGCAGTACTTC. Translating it yields CASSPRVYEQYF. This chain links TRBV5-8 with TRBJ2-7; D remains unclear. The V gene lost 4 bases and the J gene lost 3 bases, with 8 bases spanning the gap. The CDR3 spans 12 residues. Per the germline V gene, CDR1 is SGHTS and CDR2 is YDEGEE.

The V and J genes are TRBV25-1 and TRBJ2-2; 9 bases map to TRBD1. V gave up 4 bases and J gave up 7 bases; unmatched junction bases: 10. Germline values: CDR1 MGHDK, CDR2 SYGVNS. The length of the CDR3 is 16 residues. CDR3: CASSVDRTGAVGELFF. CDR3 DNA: TGTGCCAGCAGTGTAGACCGGACAGGGGCGGTCGGGGAGCTGTTTTTT.

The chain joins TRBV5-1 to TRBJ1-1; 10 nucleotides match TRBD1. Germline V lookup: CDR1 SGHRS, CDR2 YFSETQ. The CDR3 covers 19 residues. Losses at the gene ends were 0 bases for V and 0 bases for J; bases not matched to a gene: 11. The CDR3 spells CASSLGITGTGAMNTEAFF. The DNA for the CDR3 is TGCGCCAGCAGCTTGGGTATCACCGGGACAGGGGCTATGAACACTGAAGCTTTCTTT.

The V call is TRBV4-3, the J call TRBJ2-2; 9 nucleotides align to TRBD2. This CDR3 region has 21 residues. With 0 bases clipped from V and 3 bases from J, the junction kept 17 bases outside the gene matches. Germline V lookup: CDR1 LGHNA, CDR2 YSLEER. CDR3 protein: CASSQDLAPTSGYGDTGELFF. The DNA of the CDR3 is TGCGCCAGCAGCCAAGATTTAGCCCCGACTAGCGGATACGGGGACACCGGGGAGCTGTTTTTT.

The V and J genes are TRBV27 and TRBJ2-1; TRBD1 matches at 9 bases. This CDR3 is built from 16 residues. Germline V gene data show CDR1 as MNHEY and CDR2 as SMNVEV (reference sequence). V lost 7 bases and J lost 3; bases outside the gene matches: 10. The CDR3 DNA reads TGTGCCAGCACCCCAGGGAGGGACAGGGTCTACAATGAGCAGTTCTTC. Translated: CASTPGRDRVYNEQFF.

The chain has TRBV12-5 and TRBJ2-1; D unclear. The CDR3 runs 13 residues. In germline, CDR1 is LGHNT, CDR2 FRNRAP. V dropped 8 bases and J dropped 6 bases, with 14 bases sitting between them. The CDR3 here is CASSLVPSNEQFF. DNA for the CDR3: TGTGCTAGTTCCCTCGTCCCTTCCAATGAGCAGTTCTTC.

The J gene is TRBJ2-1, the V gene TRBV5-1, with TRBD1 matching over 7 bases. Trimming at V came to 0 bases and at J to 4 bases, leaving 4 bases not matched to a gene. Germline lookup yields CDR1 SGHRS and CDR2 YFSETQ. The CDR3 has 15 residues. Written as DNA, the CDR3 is TGCGCCAGCAGCTTGGCCATGGACAGGTACAATGAGCAGTTCTTC. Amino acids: CASSLAMDRYNEQFF. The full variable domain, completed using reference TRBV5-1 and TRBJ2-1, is KAGVTQTPRYLIKTRGQQVTLSCSPISGHRSVSWYQQTPGQGLQFLFEYFSETQRNKGNFPGRFSGRQFSNSRSEMNVSTLELGDSALYLCASSLAMDRYNEQFFGPGTRLTVL.

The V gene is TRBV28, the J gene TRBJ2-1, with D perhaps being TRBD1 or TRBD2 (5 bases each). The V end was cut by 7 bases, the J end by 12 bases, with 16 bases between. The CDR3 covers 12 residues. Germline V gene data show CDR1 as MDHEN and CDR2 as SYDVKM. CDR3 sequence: CASMGIPGRQFF. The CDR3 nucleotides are TGTGCCAGCATGGGCATACCAGGGAGGCAGTTCTTC. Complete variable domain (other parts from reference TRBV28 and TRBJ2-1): DVKVTQSSRYLVKRTGEKVFLECVQDMDHENMFWYRQDPGLGLRLIYFSYDVKMKEKGDIPEGYSVSREKKERFSLILESASTNQTSMYLCASMGIPGRQFFGPGTRLTVL.

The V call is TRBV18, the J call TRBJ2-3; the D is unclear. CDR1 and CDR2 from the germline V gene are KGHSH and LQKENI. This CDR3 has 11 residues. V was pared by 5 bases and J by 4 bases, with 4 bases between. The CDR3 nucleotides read TGTGCCAGCTCAACCCCAGATACGCAGTATTTT. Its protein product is CASSTPDTQYF.

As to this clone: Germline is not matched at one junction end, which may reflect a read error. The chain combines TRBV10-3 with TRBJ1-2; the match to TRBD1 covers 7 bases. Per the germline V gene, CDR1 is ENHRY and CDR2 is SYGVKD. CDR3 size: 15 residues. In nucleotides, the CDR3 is TGTGCCATCACTTCGACAGGGTCATCTAACAATGGCTACACCTTC. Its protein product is CAITSTGSSNNGYTF.

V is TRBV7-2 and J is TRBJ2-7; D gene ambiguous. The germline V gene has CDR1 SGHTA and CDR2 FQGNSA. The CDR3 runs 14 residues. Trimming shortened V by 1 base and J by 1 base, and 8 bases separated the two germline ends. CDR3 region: CASSLGAGSYEQYF. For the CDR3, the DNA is TGTGCCAGCAGCTTAGGAGCAGGTTCCTACGAGCAGTACTTC.

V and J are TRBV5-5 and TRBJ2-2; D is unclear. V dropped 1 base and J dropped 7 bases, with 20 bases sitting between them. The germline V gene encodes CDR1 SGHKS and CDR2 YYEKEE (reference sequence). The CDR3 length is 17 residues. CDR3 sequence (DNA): TGTGCCAGCAGCTTGTCTATTGAGGAGTCAGACGGCGGGGAGCTGTTTTTT. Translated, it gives CASSLSIEESDGGELFF. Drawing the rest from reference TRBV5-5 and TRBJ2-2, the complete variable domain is DAGVTQSPTHLIKTRGQQVTLRCSPISGHKSVSWYQQVLGQGPQFIFQYYEKEERGRGNFPDRFSARQFPNYSSELNVNALLLGDSALYLCASSLSIEESDGGELFFGEGSRLTVL.

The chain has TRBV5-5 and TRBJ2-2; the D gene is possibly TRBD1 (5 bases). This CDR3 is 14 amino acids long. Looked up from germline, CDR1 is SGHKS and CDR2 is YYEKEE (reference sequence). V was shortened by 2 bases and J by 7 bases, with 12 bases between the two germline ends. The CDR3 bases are TGTGCCAGCAGCTTCTACTCAGACAGCGGGGAGCTGTTTTTT. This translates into CASSFYSDSGELFF.

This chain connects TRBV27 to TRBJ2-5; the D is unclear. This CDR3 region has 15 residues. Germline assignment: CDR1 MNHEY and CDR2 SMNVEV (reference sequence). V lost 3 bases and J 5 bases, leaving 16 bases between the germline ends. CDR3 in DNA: TGTGCCAGCAGTTTGCAGGCTCCCTCCAGGGAGACCCAGTACTTC. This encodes CASSLQAPSRETQYF.

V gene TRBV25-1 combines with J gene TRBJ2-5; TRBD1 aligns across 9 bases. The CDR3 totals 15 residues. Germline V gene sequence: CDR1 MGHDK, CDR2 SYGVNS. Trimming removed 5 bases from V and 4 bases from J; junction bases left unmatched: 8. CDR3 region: CASSSGTGSTETQYF. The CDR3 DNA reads TGTGCCAGCAGTTCCGGGACAGGGAGTACAGAGACCCAGTACTTC.

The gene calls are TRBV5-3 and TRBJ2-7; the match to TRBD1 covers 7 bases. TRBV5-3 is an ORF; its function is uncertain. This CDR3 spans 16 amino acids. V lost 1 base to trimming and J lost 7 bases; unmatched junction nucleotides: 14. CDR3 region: CARSLTLTGPLHEQYF. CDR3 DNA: TGTGCCAGAAGCTTGACTCTGACAGGGCCACTACATGAGCAGTACTTC.

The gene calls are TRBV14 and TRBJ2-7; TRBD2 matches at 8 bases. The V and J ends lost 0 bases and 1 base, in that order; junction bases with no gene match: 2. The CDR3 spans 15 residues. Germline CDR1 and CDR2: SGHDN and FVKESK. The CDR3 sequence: CASSQDGRASYEQYF. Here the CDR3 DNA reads TGTGCCAGCAGCCAAGACGGGAGGGCGTCCTACGAGCAGTACTTC.

The CDR3, as DNA: TGTGCCAGCAGCGCGGGACTAGCGGAGACCTACGAGCAGTACTTC. Protein product: CASSAGLAETYEQYF. This rearrangement joins TRBV7-2 to TRBJ2-7, with 11 bases aligning to TRBD2. J gave up 2 bases and V 5 bases, and 5 bases lay outside the gene matches. The CDR3 has 15 residues. Germline CDR1 SGHTA, CDR2 FQGNSA. The full variable domain, completed using reference TRBV7-2 and TRBJ2-7, is GAGVSQSPSNKVTEKGKDVELRCDPISGHTALYWYRQSLGQGLEFLIYFQGNSAPDKSGLPSDRFSAERTGGSVSTLTIQRTQQEDSAVYLCASSAGLAETYEQYFGPGTRLTVT.